The 8 T cell receptor beta chains below come from one sample, sequenced in a study of graft-versus-host responses after intestinal transplantation (dated by TCRdb to the early 2020s). The library was built by means of the immunoSEQ multiplex PCR assay. Entries here come from immuneACCESS through TCRdb and include only in-frame sequences with V and J called. Some clones fail to appear in such tables; in the studies checked, an unresolved V gene covers under half of the shortfall, and the cause of the remainder is unknown. Across this sample there are about 90,000 clones, with roughly 93% seen only once. The ten largest make up around 1.1% of the sample. Which antigens these TCRs recognize remains unknown. The sample's time point label, decoded: cells obtained before transplantation from donor or recipient. The sequenced sample was unstimulated CD8+ T cells sorted from spleen or lymph node cells, obtained before transplant. The receptors were gathered from a human donor who was the organ donor for an intestinal transplant.

V usage is TRBV6-6 and J usage is TRBJ2-7; 9 nucleotides agree with TRBD1. The CDR3 sequence is 11 residues long. CDR1 MNHNY and CDR2 SVGAGI come from the germline V gene (reference sequence). After removal of 10 bases from V and 4 bases from J, the junction contained 2 bases not matched to a gene. CDR3: CATGTGYEQYF. In DNA, the CDR3 is TGTGCCACCGGGACAGGGTACGAGCAGTACTTC.

V usage is TRBV27 and J usage is TRBJ2-1, with 7 bases identical to TRBD1. In germline, CDR1 is MNHEY, CDR2 SMNVEV (reference sequence). J was trimmed by 3 bases and V by 1 base; bases with no gene match: 6. The CDR3 has 16 amino acids. The CDR3 reads CASSLLDGTVYNEQFF. The CDR3 DNA follows: TGTGCCAGCAGTTTATTGGACGGGACAGTCTACAATGAGCAGTTCTTC.

The genes are TRBV12-2 and TRBJ1-2; no check of the table's D call, TRBD1, against the DNA was made. TRBV12-2 is classified as a pseudogene. The CDR3 length is 21 residues. CDR3 DNA sequence: TGTGCAAGTCGCCCACGCGCATACTACCCCCGGACAGGGGGCTTGGACTATGGCTACACCTTC. Protein: CASRPRAYYPRTGGLDYGYTF.

The V gene is TRBV4-2, the J gene TRBJ2-1; D might be TRBD2 (6 bases). CDR3 length: 17 residues. Germline loops: CDR1 LGHNA, CDR2 YNFKEQ. V lost 0 bases, J lost 9 bases, and 21 bases lay in between. CDR3 in DNA: TGTGCCAGCAGCCAAGATTCAACGGGACTTGCATTGAGTGAGCAGTTCTTC. Encoded protein: CASSQDSTGLALSEQFF.

The chain employs TRBV5-6 and TRBJ2-1; tentatively, D is TRBD1 (7 bases). Trimming took off 4 bases at V and 9 bases at J, with 11 bases between the two ends. CDR1 SGHDT and CDR2 YYEEEE come from the germline V gene. The CDR3 totals 12 residues. The CDR3 DNA sequence: TGTGCCAGCAGCCTCCAGGGGGGTGAGCAGTTCTTC. Encoded protein: CASSLQGGEQFF. The full variable domain, completed using reference TRBV5-6 and TRBJ2-1, is DAGVTQSPTHLIKTRGQQVTLRCSPKSGHDTVSWYQQALGQGPQFIFQYYEEEERQRGNFPDRFSGHQFPNYSSELNVNALLLGDSALYLCASSLQGGEQFFGPGTRLTVL.

The DNA of the CDR3 is TGTGCCAGCAGCTTTAGCGGGGGGGCCCCCAATGAGCAGTTCTTC. This encodes CASSFSGGAPNEQFF. J is TRBJ2-1 and V is TRBV5-6; 11 bases are shared with TRBD2. There are 15 residues in the CDR3. Germline V CDR1 and CDR2: SGHDT, YYEEEE. V was pared by 2 bases and J by 6 bases, with 4 bases of the junction left unmatched.

CDR3 region: CASSLSLSGAMNTEAFF. The CDR3 DNA reads as TGTGCCAGTAGTTTATCTCTCTCAGGGGCAATGAACACTGAAGCTTTCTTT. The chain couples TRBV19 to TRBJ1-1, with a possible D match to TRBD1 (6 bases). CDR3 length equals 17 residues. The germline V gene has CDR1 LNHDA and CDR2 SQIVND (reference sequence). Trimming pared 5 bases from V and 0 bases from J, leaving 19 bases between.

In this sample, this clone turned up once. J is TRBJ2-7 and V is TRBV6-6, with TRBD1 identical over 11 bases. The CDR3 spans 15 residues. The ends lost 5 bases at V and 6 bases at J; junction bases unmatched: 9. Germline V lookup: CDR1 MNHNY, CDR2 SVGAGI (reference sequence). Here the CDR3 DNA reads TGTGCCAGCAGTCACCCTGGGGACAGGGGGTCCGAGCAGTACTTC. This encodes CASSHPGDRGSEQYF.